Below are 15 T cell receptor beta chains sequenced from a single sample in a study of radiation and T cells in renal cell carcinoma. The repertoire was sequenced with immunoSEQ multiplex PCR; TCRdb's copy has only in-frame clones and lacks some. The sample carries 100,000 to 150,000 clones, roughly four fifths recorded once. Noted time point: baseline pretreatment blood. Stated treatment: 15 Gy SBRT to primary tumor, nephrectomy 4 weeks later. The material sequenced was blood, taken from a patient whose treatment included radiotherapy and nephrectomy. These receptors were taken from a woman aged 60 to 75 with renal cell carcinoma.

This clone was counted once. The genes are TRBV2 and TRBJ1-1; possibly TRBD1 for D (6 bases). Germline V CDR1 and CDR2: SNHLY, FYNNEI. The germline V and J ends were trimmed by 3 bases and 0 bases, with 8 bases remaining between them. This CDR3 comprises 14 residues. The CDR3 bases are TGTGCCAGCAGTGATGGGACATTGAACACTGAAGCTTTCTTT. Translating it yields CASSDGTLNTEAFF.

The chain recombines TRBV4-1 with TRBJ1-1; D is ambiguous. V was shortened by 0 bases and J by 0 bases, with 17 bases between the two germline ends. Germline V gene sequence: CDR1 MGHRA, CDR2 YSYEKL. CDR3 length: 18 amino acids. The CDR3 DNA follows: TGCGCCAGCAGCCAAGACCCGAAGAACGCGGGCTTGAACACTGAAGCTTTCTTT. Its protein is CASSQDPKNAGLNTEAFF.

DNA for the CDR3: TGTGCCAGCAGCTTAGGGGGACAGGTATCCTACGAGCAGTACTTC. It yields the protein CASSLGGQVSYEQYF. The V gene is TRBV13, the J gene TRBJ2-7; TRBD1 matches at 8 bases. The germline CDR1 and CDR2 sequences are PRHDT and FYEKMQ (reference sequence). This CDR3 contains 15 residues. V shed 0 bases, J shed 1 base, and the junction held 2 bases outside the gene matches.

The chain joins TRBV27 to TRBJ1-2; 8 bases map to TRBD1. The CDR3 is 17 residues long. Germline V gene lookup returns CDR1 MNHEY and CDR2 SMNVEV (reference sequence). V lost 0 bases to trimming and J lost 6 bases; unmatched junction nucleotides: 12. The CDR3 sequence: CASSLSKAGQAVHGYTF. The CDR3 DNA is TGTGCCAGCAGTTTATCGAAAGCGGGACAGGCTGTTCATGGCTACACCTTC.

Here the CDR3 DNA reads TGTGCCAGCAGCAATCTACCAGGGGGAGATAATTCACCCCTCCACTTT. Protein sequence: CASSNLPGGDNSPLHF. This rearrangement joins TRBV21-1 to TRBJ1-6; TRBD1 is taken as the D call from the table, unchecked against the DNA. TRBV21-1 has pseudogene status. The CDR3 extends over 16 amino acids.

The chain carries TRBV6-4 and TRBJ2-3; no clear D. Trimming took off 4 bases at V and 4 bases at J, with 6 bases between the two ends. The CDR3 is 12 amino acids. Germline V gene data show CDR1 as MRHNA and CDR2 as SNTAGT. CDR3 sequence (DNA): TGTGCCAGCAGTGGGGGTTCAGATACGCAGTATTTT. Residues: CASSGGSDTQYF.

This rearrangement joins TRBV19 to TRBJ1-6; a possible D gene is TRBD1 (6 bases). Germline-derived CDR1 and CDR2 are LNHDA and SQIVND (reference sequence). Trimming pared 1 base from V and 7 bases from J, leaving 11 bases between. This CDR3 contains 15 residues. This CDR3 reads CASSIGVRGNSPLHF. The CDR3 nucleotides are TGTGCCAGTAGTATAGGGGTCAGGGGAAATTCACCCCTCCACTTT.

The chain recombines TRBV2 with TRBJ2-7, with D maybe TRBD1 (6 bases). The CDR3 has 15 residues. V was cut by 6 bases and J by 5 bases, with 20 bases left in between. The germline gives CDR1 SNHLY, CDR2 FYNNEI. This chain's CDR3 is CASRPQGLGSNEQYF. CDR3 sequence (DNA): TGTGCCAGCAGGCCACAGGGTTTAGGCAGCAACGAGCAGTACTTC.

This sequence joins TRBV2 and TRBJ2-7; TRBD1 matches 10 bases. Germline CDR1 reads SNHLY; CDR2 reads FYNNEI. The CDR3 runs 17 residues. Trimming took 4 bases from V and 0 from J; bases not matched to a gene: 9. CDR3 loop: CASSVALGTGASYEQYF. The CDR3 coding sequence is TGTGCCAGCAGTGTAGCTTTAGGGACAGGGGCCTCCTACGAGCAGTACTTC.

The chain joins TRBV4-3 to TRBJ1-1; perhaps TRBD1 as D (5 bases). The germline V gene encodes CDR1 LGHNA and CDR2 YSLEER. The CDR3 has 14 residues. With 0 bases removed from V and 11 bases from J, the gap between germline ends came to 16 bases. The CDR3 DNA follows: TGCGCCAGCAGCCAAGATAGGCCGAATTGGGGGGCTTTCTTT. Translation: CASSQDRPNWGAFF.

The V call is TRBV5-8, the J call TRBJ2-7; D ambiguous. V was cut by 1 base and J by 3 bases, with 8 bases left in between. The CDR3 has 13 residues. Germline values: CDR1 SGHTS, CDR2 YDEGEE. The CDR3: CASSLMRSYEQYF. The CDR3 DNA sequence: TGTGCCAGCAGCTTGATGAGGAGCTACGAGCAGTACTTC.

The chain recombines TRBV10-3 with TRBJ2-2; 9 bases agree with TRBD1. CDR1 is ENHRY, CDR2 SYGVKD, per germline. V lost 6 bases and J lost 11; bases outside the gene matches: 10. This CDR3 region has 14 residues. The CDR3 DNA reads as TGTGCCATCAGATCCGGGACAGGGAATTCTGAGCTGTTTTTT. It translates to CAIRSGTGNSELFF.

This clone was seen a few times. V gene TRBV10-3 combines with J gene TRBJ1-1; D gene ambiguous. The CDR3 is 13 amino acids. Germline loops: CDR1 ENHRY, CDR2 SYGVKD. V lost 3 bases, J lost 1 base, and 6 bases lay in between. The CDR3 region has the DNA TGTGCCATCAGTGAAGCAGGGAACACTGAAGCTTTCTTT. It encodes CAISEAGNTEAFF.

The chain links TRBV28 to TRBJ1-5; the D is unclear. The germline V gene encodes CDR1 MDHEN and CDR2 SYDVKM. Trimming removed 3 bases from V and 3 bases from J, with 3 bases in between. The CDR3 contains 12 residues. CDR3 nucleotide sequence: TGTGCCAGCAGTTTGTACAATCAGCCCCAGCATTTT. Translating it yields CASSLYNQPQHF.

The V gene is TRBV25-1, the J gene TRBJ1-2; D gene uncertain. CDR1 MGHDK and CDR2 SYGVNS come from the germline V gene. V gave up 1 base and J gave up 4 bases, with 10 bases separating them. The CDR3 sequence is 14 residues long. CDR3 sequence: CASSEWTRGYGYTF. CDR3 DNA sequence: TGTGCCAGCAGTGAATGGACCCGGGGCTATGGCTACACCTTC.